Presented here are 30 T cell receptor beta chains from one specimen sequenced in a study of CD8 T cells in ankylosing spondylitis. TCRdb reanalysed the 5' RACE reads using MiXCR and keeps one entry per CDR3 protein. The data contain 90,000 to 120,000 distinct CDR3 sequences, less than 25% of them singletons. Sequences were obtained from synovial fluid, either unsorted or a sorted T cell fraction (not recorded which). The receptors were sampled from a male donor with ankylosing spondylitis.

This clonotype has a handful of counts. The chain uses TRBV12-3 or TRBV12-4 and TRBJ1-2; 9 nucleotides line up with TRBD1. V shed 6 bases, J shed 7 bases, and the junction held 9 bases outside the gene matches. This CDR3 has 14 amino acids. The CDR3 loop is CASRHRDRVSGYTF. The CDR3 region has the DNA TGTGCCAGCAGACACCGGGACAGGGTGTCTGGCTACACCTTC.

Written as DNA, the CDR3 is TGTGCCAGCTCACCACGGAGACAGGGGAACGGGGAGCTGTTTTTT. Protein: CASSPRRQGNGELFF. The gene calls are TRBV18 and TRBJ2-2; 8 nucleotides line up with TRBD1. This CDR3 contains 15 residues. Trimming cost V 1 base and J 7 bases; bases outside gene matches: 5. Germline CDR1 KGHSH, CDR2 LQKENI.

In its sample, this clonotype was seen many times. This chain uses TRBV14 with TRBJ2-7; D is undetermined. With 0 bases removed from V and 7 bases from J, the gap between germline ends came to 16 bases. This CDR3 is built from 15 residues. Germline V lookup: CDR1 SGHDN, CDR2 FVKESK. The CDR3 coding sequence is TGTGCCAGCAGCCAAGATCAAAAGGGAATAAGGGAGCAGTACTTC. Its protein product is CASSQDQKGIREQYF.

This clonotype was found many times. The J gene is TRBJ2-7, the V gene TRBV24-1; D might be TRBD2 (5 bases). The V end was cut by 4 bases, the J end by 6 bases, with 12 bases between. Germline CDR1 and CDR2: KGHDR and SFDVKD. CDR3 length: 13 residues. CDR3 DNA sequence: TGTGCCACCAGTGAAACCACTAGAGGCGAGCAGTACTTC. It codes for CATSETTRGEQYF.

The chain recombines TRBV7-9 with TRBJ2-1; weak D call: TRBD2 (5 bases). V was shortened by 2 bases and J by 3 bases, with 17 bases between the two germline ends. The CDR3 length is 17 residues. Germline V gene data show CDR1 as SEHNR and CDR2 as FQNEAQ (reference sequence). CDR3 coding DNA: TGTGCCAGCAGCTTAAGGCCGGCGCTAGCAGGCTACAATGAGCAGTTCTTC. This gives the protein CASSLRPALAGYNEQFF.

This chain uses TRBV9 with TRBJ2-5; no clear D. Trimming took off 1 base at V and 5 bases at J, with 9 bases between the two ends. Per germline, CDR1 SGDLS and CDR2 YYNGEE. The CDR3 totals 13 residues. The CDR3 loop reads CASSVRETETQYF. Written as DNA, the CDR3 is TGTGCCAGCAGCGTAAGGGAAACGGAGACCCAGTACTTC.

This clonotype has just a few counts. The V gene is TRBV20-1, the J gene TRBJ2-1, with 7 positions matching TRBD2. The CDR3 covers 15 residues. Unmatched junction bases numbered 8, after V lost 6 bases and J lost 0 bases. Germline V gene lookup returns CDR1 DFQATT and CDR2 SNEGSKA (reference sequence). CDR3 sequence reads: CSARGLAVSYNEQFF. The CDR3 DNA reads TGCAGTGCCCGAGGGCTAGCGGTCTCCTACAATGAGCAGTTCTTC.

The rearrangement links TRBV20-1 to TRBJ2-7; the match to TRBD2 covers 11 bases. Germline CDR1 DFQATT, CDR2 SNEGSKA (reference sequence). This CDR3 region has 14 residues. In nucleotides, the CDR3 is TGCAGGGGAAAGGGGACTAGCGGAGACTACGAGCAGTACTTC. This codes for CRGKGTSGDYEQYF.

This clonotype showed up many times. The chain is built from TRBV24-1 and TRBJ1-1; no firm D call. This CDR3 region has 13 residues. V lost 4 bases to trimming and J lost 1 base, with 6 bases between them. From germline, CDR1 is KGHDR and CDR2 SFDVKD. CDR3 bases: TGTGCCACCAGTGAACATTCGAACACTGAAGCTTTCTTT. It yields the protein CATSEHSNTEAFF.

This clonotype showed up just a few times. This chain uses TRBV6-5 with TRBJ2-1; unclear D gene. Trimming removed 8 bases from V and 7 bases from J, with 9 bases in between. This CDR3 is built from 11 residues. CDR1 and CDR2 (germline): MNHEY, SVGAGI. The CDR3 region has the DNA TGTGCCAGCGGTCGCATGAATGAGCAGTTCTTC. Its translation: CASGRMNEQFF.

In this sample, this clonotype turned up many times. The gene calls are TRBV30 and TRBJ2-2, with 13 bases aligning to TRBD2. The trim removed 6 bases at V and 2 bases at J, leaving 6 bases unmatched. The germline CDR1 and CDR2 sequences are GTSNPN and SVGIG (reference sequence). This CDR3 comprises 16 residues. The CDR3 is CACRTSGRGNTGELFF. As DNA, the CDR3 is TGTGCCTGCCGAACTAGCGGGAGGGGAAACACCGGGGAGCTGTTTTTT.

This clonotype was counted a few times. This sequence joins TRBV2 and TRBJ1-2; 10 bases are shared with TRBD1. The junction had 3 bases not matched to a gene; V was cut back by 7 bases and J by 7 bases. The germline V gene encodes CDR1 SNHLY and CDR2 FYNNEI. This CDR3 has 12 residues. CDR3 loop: CASTGTGAGYTF. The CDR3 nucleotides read TGTGCCAGCACCGGGACAGGGGCTGGCTACACCTTC.

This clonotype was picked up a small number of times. In nucleotides, the CDR3 is TGTGCCAGCAGTTTATGGAAAGACGAAGAGACCCAGTACTTC. This gives the protein CASSLWKDEETQYF. The V call is TRBV27, the J call TRBJ2-5, with D hard to call. CDR1 is MNHEY and CDR2 is SMNVEV in the germline V gene (reference sequence). V was cut by 1 base and J by 3 bases, with 9 bases left in between. This CDR3 spans 14 amino acids.

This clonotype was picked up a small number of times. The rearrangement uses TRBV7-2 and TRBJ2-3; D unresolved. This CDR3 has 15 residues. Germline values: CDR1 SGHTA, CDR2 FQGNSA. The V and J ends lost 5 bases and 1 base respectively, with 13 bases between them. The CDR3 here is CASSPQYGRTDTQYF. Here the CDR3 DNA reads TGTGCCAGCAGCCCCCAGTATGGCCGCACAGATACGCAGTATTTT.

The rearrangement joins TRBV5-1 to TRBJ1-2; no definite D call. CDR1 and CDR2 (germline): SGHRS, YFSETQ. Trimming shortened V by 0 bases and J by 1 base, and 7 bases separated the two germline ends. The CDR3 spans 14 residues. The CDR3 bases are TGCGCCAGCAGCTTGGATGCCCTTAACTATGGCTACACCTTC. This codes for CASSLDALNYGYTF.

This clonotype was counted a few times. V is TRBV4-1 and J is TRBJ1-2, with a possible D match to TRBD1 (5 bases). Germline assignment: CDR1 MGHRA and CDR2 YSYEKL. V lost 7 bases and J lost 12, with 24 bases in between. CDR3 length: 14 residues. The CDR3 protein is CASTLGADSHPNTF. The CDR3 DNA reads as TGCGCCAGCACCCTTGGGGCAGACAGCCACCCGAACACCTTC.

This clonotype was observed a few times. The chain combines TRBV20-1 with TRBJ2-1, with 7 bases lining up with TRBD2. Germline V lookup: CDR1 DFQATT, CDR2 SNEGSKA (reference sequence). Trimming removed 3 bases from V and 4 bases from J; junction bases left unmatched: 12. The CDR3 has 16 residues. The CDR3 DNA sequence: TGCAGTGCTAGTCCCCCACCCGGGACTACATACAATGAGCAGTTCTTC. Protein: CSASPPPGTTYNEQFF.

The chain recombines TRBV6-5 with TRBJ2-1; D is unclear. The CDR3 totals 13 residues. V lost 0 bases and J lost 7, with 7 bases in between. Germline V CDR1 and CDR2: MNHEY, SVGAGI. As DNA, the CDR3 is TGTGCCAGCAGTTACTCGAACGATAATGAGCAGTTCTTC. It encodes CASSYSNDNEQFF.

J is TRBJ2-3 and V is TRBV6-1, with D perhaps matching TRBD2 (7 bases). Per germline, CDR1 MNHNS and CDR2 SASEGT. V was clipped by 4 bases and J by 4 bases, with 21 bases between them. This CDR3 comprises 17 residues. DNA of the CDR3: TGTGCCAGCAGTGGACCACAGGGAAGGACTAGGCCAGATACGCAGTATTTT. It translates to CASSGPQGRTRPDTQYF.

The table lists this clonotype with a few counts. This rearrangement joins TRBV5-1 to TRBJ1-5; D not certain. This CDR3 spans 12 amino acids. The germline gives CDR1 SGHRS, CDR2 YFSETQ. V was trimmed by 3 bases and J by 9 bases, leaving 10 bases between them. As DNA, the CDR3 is TGCGCCAGCAGCTCACCTTCTGGGCCCCAGCATTTT. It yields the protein CASSSPSGPQHF.

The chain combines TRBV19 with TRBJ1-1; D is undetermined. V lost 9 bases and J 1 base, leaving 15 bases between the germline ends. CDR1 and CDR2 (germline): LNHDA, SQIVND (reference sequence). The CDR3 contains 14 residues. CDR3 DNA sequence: TGTGCCAGCACTTTGCGGCCGTCGAACACTGAAGCTTTCTTT. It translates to CASTLRPSNTEAFF.

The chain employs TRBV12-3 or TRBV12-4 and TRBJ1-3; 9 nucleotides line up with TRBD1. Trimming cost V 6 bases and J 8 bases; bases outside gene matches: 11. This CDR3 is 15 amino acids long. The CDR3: CASSLKQGAEDTIYF. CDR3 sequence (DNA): TGTGCCAGCAGCTTGAAACAGGGGGCGGAAGACACCATATATTTT.

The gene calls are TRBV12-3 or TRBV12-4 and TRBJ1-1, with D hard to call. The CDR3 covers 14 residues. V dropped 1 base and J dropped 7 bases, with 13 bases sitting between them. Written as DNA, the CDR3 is TGTGCCAGCAGTTTAGGCCACCTTGGGGTTGAAGCTTTCTTT. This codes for CASSLGHLGVEAFF.

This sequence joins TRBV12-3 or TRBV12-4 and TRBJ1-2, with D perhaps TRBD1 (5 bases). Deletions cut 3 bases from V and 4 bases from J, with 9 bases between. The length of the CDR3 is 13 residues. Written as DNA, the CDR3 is TGTGCCAGCAGTTTTTCCGGGGGCTATGGCTACACCTTC. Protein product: CASSFSGGYGYTF.

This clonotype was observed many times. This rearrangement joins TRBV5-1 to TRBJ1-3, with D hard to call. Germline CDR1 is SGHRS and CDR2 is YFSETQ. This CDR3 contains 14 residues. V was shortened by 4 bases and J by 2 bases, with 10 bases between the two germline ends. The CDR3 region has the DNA TGCGCCAGCAGCCCGGGAGTGGCTGGAAACACCATATATTTT. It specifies CASSPGVAGNTIYF. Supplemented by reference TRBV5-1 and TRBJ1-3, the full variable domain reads KAGVTQTPRYLIKTRGQQVTLSCSPISGHRSVSWYQQTPGQGLQFLFEYFSETQRNKGNFPGRFSGRQFSNSRSEMNVSTLELGDSALYLCASSPGVAGNTIYFGEGSWLTVV.

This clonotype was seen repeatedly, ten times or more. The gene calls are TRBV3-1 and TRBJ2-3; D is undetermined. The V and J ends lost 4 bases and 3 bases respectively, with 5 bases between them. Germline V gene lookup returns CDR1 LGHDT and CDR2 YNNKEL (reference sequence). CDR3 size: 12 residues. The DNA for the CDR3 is TGTGCCAGCAGCCTCAATACAGATACGCAGTATTTT. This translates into CASSLNTDTQYF.

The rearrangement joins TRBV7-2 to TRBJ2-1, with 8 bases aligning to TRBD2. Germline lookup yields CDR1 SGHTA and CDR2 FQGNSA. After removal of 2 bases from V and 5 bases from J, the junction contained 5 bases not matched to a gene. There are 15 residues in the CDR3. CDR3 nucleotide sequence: TGTGCCAGCAGCTTATGGGGACTAGGGAACAATGAGCAGTTCTTC. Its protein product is CASSLWGLGNNEQFF.

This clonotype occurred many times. The CDR3 DNA reads as TGTGCCAGCAGTCCCTTTAGCGGCCAAGAGACCCAGTACTTC. It translates to CASSPFSGQETQYF. The chain is built from TRBV7-2 and TRBJ2-5, with D perhaps TRBD2 (6 bases). There are 14 residues in the CDR3. V was cut by 6 bases and J by 1 base, with 12 bases left in between. From germline, CDR1 is SGHTA and CDR2 FQGNSA.

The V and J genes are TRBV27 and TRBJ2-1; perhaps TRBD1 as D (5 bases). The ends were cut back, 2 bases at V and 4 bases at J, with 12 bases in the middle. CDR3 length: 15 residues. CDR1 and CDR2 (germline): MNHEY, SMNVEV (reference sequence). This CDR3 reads CASSLLGARYNEQFF. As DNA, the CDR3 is TGTGCCAGCAGTTTACTAGGGGCCCGATACAATGAGCAGTTCTTC.

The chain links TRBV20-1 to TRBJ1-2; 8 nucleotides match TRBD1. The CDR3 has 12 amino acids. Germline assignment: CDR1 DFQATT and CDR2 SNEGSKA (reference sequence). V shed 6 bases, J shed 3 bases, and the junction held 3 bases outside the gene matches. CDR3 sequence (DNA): TGCAGTGCCGACAGGGGCGACTATGGCTACACCTTC. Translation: CSADRGDYGYTF.